This TCR beta chain was captured in a study of cytomegalovirus exposure and HLA in healthy donors. The overall study: Unique TCR beta sequences numbering some 120 million came from 150 million to 200 million T cells in an earlier analysis.

Germline V lookup: CDR1 GTSNPN, CDR2 SVGIG (reference sequence). The CDR3 spans 14 residues. V lost 3 bases and J lost 4; bases outside the gene matches: 7. The PCR had 60 Vbeta and 13 Jbeta primers. Repertoires were generated with immunoSEQ multiplex PCR, while TCRdb's copy carries only in-frame clones and drops some. The sample has tens of thousands of clones, around 76% seen once. With regard to this clone: The antigen remains unidentified.

Study outcomes and limitations: Cytomegalovirus-associated TCR beta chains were listed, numbering some 150. What a later analysis reportedly showed was that an Asian-associated ancestry cluster had fewer N-insertions than the 666-donor mean.

The material sequenced was PBMCs. V gene TRBV30 combines with J gene TRBJ2-7; 9 bases align to TRBD1. This TCR was recovered from a male donor in good health and CMV-seropositive. The CDR3 region has the DNA TGTGCCTGGAGGAAACCGGGACAGGGATACGAGCAGTACTTC. Residues: CAWRKPGQGYEQYF.